The 16 T cell receptor beta chains listed next were all sequenced from one sample in a study of blood T cell repertoires in COVID-19. The repertoire was sequenced with immunoSEQ multiplex PCR; TCRdb's copy has only in-frame clones and lacks some. Of 140,000 to 150,000 clones in the sample, about 83% were seen once. The sequenced sample was peripheral blood. The source of these receptors is a man in his forties or fifties with acute or convalescent COVID-19.

The rearrangement uses TRBV13 and TRBJ2-3, with 8 bases matching TRBD1. This CDR3 region has 18 residues. V was pared by 1 base and J by 2 bases, with 11 bases of the junction left unmatched. CDR1 and CDR2 from the germline V gene are PRHDT and FYEKMQ (reference sequence). In DNA form, the CDR3 reads TGTGCCAGCAGCTTAGTTTCGGCAGGGGGCATGGACACAGATACGCAGTATTTT. It yields the protein CASSLVSAGGMDTDTQYF.

The chain has TRBV5-8 and TRBJ2-3, with a tentative D call TRBD2 (6 bases). Trimming removed 4 bases at V and 5 bases at J, with 17 bases between. CDR3 length: 15 amino acids. Germline V gene sequence: CDR1 SGHTS, CDR2 YDEGEE. As DNA, the CDR3 is TGTGCCAGCAGCGCCGGGACTCCCAACAAAGATACGCAGTATTTT. It yields the protein CASSAGTPNKDTQYF.

V and J are TRBV23-1 and TRBJ2-6; 8 bases agree with TRBD1. TRBV23-1 is sorted into the ORF group, with uncertain function. Trimming took 3 bases from V and 0 from J; bases not matched to a gene: 1. The CDR3 consists of 16 residues. The CDR3 region has the DNA TGCGCCAGCAGTCACAGGGGGCCCTCTGGGGCCAACGTCCTGACTTTC. Translation gives CASSHRGPSGANVLTF.

This chain joins TRBV21-1 and TRBJ2-7; the table's D gene call, TRBD1, was not cross checked with the DNA. TRBV21-1 corresponds to a pseudogene. The CDR3 is made up of 14 amino acids. In DNA form, the CDR3 reads TGTGCCAGACTTACCCACAGGAGCTCCTACGAGCAGTACTTC. Translated: CARLTHRSSYEQYF.

This chain joins TRBV5-1 and TRBJ2-2, with a tentative D call TRBD1 (6 bases). V lost 0 bases to trimming and J lost 4 bases, with 16 bases between them. Per germline, CDR1 SGHRS and CDR2 YFSETQ. The CDR3 spans 17 residues. This chain's CDR3 is CASSLARAGDSTGELFF. The CDR3 DNA follows: TGCGCCAGCAGCTTGGCCAGGGCAGGGGATTCCACCGGGGAGCTGTTTTTT.

The chain has TRBV7-8 and TRBJ2-3, with a tentative D call TRBD1 (7 bases). From germline, CDR1 is SGHVS and CDR2 FQNEAQ. V gave up 3 bases and J gave up 3 bases, with 13 bases separating them. This CDR3 contains 15 residues. CDR3: CASSFRGAGTDTQYF. For the CDR3, the DNA is TGTGCCAGCAGCTTCAGGGGGGCGGGTACAGATACGCAGTATTTT.

The V call is TRBV7-3, the J call TRBJ2-7, with TRBD2 identical over 7 bases. The germline V gene has CDR1 SGHTA and CDR2 FQGTGA. This CDR3 contains 14 residues. V gave up 5 bases and J gave up 3 bases; unmatched junction bases: 7. As DNA, the CDR3 is TGTGCCAGCAGCCCCGGCGGGACTAACTACGAGCAGTACTTC. This codes for CASSPGGTNYEQYF. The variable domain in full, with the rest retrieved from reference TRBV7-3 and TRBJ2-7, is GAGVSQTPSNKVTEKGKYVELRCDPISGHTALYWYRQSLGQGPEFLIYFQGTGAADDSGLPNDRFFAVRPEGSVSTLKIQRTERGDSAVYLCASSPGGTNYEQYFGPGTRLTVT.

This chain uses TRBV14 with TRBJ1-6; 7 bases are shared with TRBD1. Germline loops: CDR1 SGHDN, CDR2 FVKESK. V dropped 3 bases and J dropped 9; count of bases not matched to a gene: 5. The CDR3 is 14 amino acids. CDR3 residues: CASSQTGMGSPLHF. In nucleotides, the CDR3 is TGTGCCAGCAGCCAGACAGGGATGGGTTCACCCCTCCACTTT.

The chain is built from TRBV29-1 and TRBJ1-6; 8 positions match TRBD1. Germline V CDR1 and CDR2: SQVTM, ANQGSEA. The trim removed 7 bases at V and 11 bases at J, leaving 4 bases unmatched. This CDR3 spans 11 amino acids. The CDR3 is CSGTGITPLHF. The CDR3 DNA follows: TGCAGCGGGACAGGGATAACACCCCTCCACTTT.

V is TRBV3-1 (or the pseudogene TRBV3-2) and J is TRBJ2-7, with D perhaps matching TRBD2 (6 bases). From germline, CDR1 is LGHDT and CDR2 YNNKEL (reference sequence). CDR3 length: 17 residues. The V end lost 1 base, the J end lost 1 base, and 17 bases lay between the germline ends. CDR3 sequence: CASSQGGSLRDSYEQYV. The CDR3 bases are TGTGCCAGCAGCCAAGGAGGAAGTCTGCGGGATTCCTACGAGCAGTACGTC.

This clone was observed a few times. The chain has TRBV5-1 and TRBJ1-1, with a possible D match to TRBD1 (5 bases). The V gene lost 4 bases and the J gene lost 6 bases, with 22 bases spanning the gap. CDR3 length equals 16 residues. CDR1 and CDR2 (germline): SGHRS, YFSETQ. CDR3 sequence: CASSPGSATAGAEAFF. The CDR3 DNA is TGCGCCAGCAGCCCCGGGAGTGCGACAGCAGGTGCTGAAGCTTTCTTT. Full variable domain (outside the CDR3, taken from reference TRBV5-1 and TRBJ1-1): KAGVTQTPRYLIKTRGQQVTLSCSPISGHRSVSWYQQTPGQGLQFLFEYFSETQRNKGNFPGRFSGRQFSNSRSEMNVSTLELGDSALYLCASSPGSATAGAEAFFGQGTRLTVV.

The chain is built from TRBV29-1 and TRBJ1-2; D gene unclear. This CDR3 has 13 amino acids. Deletions cut 0 bases from V and 7 bases from J, with 12 bases between. The V gene's germline CDR1 is SQVTM and CDR2 ANQGSEA. CDR3 nucleotides: TGCAGCGTTGAAGATCTCGGTGGTCTTGGCTACACCTTC. It codes for CSVEDLGGLGYTF.

The V call is TRBV4-1, the J call TRBJ1-1; the match to TRBD1 covers 9 bases. V lost 4 bases and J lost 5; bases outside the gene matches: 8. The CDR3 is 15 residues long. Germline V gene sequence: CDR1 MGHRA, CDR2 YSYEKL. The CDR3 here is CASSPGGQGRTEAFF. The CDR3 DNA follows: TGCGCCAGCAGCCCGGGTGGACAGGGGCGGACTGAAGCTTTCTTT.

The table lists this clone with a few counts. V is TRBV27 and J is TRBJ2-7; 7 nucleotides agree with TRBD1. The length of the CDR3 is 16 residues. Germline trimming cut 5 bases from V and 4 bases from J; bases unmatched to any gene: 14. Per the germline V gene, CDR1 is MNHEY and CDR2 is SMNVEV (reference sequence). The DNA for the CDR3 is TGTGCCAGCAGTCTCAAAGGGACAGTTAACTCATACGAGCAGTACTTC. It encodes CASSLKGTVNSYEQYF.

The chain uses TRBV6-5 and TRBJ2-2; TRBD1 matches at 8 bases. The CDR3 is 14 amino acids. The germline gives CDR1 MNHEY, CDR2 SVGAGI. V lost 4 bases to trimming and J lost 2 bases; unmatched junction nucleotides: 0. CDR3 region: CASSSGGNTGELFF. CDR3 in DNA: TGTGCCAGCAGTTCAGGGGGCAACACCGGGGAGCTGTTTTTT.

This clone appeared once. The V gene is TRBV7-8, the J gene TRBJ2-3; 8 positions agree with TRBD2. CDR3 length equals 15 residues. J lost 2 bases, V lost 0 bases, and 1 base had no gene match. The germline V gene has CDR1 SGHVS and CDR2 FQNEAQ. CDR3 sequence: CASSLAGLVTDTQYF. The CDR3 DNA follows: TGTGCCAGCAGCTTAGCGGGACTAGTCACAGATACGCAGTATTTT.